A few counts support the clone carrying this T cell receptor beta chain. Its antigen is unidentified. The germline V gene has CDR1 LGHNA and CDR2 YNFKEQ. After removal of 2 bases from V and 7 bases from J, the junction contained 8 bases not matched to a gene. This CDR3 has 15 amino acids. The entry originates in a study of T-cell memory formation after mild COVID-19. Study-level background: TCR clusters were mostly confined to one donor each.

General study results and limits: Prior to infection, memory already included some responding clones, suggesting cross-reactive memory joined. Contracting clones localized mainly to CM and EM when CD4+ and mainly to EMRA when CD8+.

TCRdb processed the 5' RACE reads anew with MiXCR; each CDR3 protein has one entry. The sample includes nearly 110,000 distinct CDR3 sequences, roughly 14% of them seen just once. The receptor was derived from a man younger than 30 who had mild COVID-19 (a few samples of this study predate the infection). Cell type and time point are not known. The chain carries TRBV4-2 and TRBJ2-7, with 10 bases that match TRBD2. The material sequenced was PBMCs or a T cell subset sorted from them (not recorded which). The CDR3 region has the DNA TGTGCCAGCAGCCAACTAGCGGGGGACCAGCGAGAGCAGTACTTC. Translation: CASSQLAGDQREQYF.